Listed here is a single T cell receptor beta chain. TCRdb fed the RACE reads into MiXCR, producing one record per CDR3 protein. The sample has roughly 110,000 distinct CDR3 sequences, about 12% seen once. Trimming pared 4 bases from V and 3 bases from J, leaving 13 bases between. The CDR3 is made up of 15 amino acids. Time point of the sample: pre-sensitization, week 0. Treatment here: therapeutic diphenylcyclopropenone sensitization with weekly scalp DPC. The entry originates in a study of human T cells and chemical hapten exposure. Across the study: Scalp application of diphenylcyclopropenone was performed weekly in patients across the entire roughly 26-week study.

The chain has TRBV12-3 or TRBV12-4 and TRBJ1-5; D is uncertain. Source: whole blood, taken in connection with sensitization to the hapten diphenylcyclopropenone (DPC). The receptor comes from a woman aged 45-60 years with alopecia areata. Some clones in this sample may be carry-over from other donors' samples. CDR3 DNA sequence: TGTGCCAGCAGTTCCAACTGGGCATTCAATCAGCCCCAGCATTTT. Protein: CASSSNWAFNQPQHF.